This is a list of T cell receptor beta chains from one sample in a study of T cells in Graves' hyperthyroidism and ophthalmopathy. TCRdb itself ran the multiplex PCR reads through MiXCR, one entry per CDR3 protein. The sample contains a few hundred thousand distinct CDR3 sequences, around a sixth of which appear only once. The specimen sequenced was blood. Every receptor here comes from a woman aged 18-35 years with Graves' hyperthyroidism. Each CDR3 is given with its conserved first and last residue. D genes are given only for firm matches. Only part of the rows carry a size: once, few, many, or a class if the clone is expanded.

CDR3 DNA: TGTGCCAGCAGCCAGACAGGGGGCGGCAATGAGCAGTTCTTC; CDR3 protein: CASSQTGGGNEQFF; clone size: many; J gene: TRBJ2-1; V gene: TRBV3-1; CDR3 length: 14; D gene: TRBD1
CDR3 DNA: TGTGCCAGCAGCGGACAGGGTTTGGGCACCGGGGAGCTGTTTTTT; CDR3 protein: CASSGQGLGTGELFF; clone size: many; J gene: TRBJ2-2; V gene: TRBV7-9; CDR3 length: 15; D gene: TRBD1
CDR3 DNA: TGTGCCAGCAGCCAACAATCGGAACTAGCGGGCGGGGAGCTGTTTTTT; CDR3 protein: CASSQQSELAGGELFF; clone size: few; J gene: TRBJ2-2; V gene: TRBV14; CDR3 length: 16; D gene: TRBD2
CDR3 DNA: TGTGCCAGCAGCACTAAGGCCAGCTCCTACGAGCAGTACTTC; CDR3 protein: CASSTKASSYEQYF; clone size: many; J gene: TRBJ2-7; V gene: TRBV7-2; CDR3 length: 14; D gene: .
CDR3 DNA: TGTGCCAGCAGCTTGGACCCAGCGGGAGGGGTTGAGCAGTTCTTC; CDR3 protein: CASSLDPAGGVEQFF; clone size: few; J gene: TRBJ2-1; V gene: TRBV5-4; CDR3 length: 15; D gene: TRBD2
CDR3 DNA: TGTGCCAGTAGACCACAGGGAATGACGAACACTGAAGCTTTCTTT; CDR3 protein: CASRPQGMTNTEAFF; clone size: many; J gene: TRBJ1-1; V gene: TRBV19; CDR3 length: 15; D gene: .
CDR3 DNA: TGCAGTGCTAGCGGGCTAACCGGTTTGTACGAGCAGTACTTC; CDR3 protein: CSASGLTGLYEQYF; clone size: many; J gene: TRBJ2-7; V gene: TRBV20-1; CDR3 length: 14; D gene: .
CDR3 DNA: TGTGCCAGCAGTTACGGGTGGTTAAAGGGTGCGCGCTATGGCTACACCTTC; CDR3 protein: CASSYGWLKGARYGYTF; clone size: many; J gene: TRBJ1-2; V gene: TRBV6-5; CDR3 length: 17; D gene: .
CDR3 DNA: TGTGCCAGCAGCAAAGGGTGGTCCGGGGAGCTGTTTTTT; CDR3 protein: CASSKGWSGELFF; clone size: few; J gene: TRBJ2-2; V gene: TRBV28; CDR3 length: 13; D gene: .
CDR3 DNA: TGTGCCAGCTCACCCCCGAGCCGGGCGGGATCCTACGAGCAGTACTTC; CDR3 protein: CASSPPSRAGSYEQYF; clone size: few; J gene: TRBJ2-7; V gene: TRBV18; CDR3 length: 16; D gene: .
CDR3 DNA: TGCGCCAGCAGTGAGTCCGGGTCGACCCCTAATCAGCCCCAGCATTTT; CDR3 protein: CASSESGSTPNQPQHF; clone size: .; J gene: TRBJ1-5; V gene: TRBV10-1; CDR3 length: 16; D gene: .
CDR3 DNA: TGCAGCGTAGAGGGACAGTTGAACACTGAAGCTTTCTTT; CDR3 protein: CSVEGQLNTEAFF; clone size: many; J gene: TRBJ1-1; V gene: TRBV29-1; CDR3 length: 13; D gene: TRBD1
CDR3 DNA: TGTGCCAGCAGCTCACGGACAGATGGCAACACTGAAGCTTTCTTT; CDR3 protein: CASSSRTDGNTEAFF; clone size: .; J gene: TRBJ1-1; V gene: TRBV7-9; CDR3 length: 15; D gene: .
CDR3 DNA: TGTGCCATCAGGGAGAGCACTGAAGCTTTCTTT; CDR3 protein: CAIRESTEAFF; clone size: many; J gene: TRBJ1-1; V gene: TRBV10-3; CDR3 length: 11; D gene: .
CDR3 DNA: TGCAGTGGCAGAAGGGATTATAGGCAGCCCCAGCATTTT; CDR3 protein: CSGRRDYRQPQHF; clone size: few; J gene: TRBJ1-5; V gene: TRBV20-1; CDR3 length: 13; D gene: .
CDR3 DNA: TGTGCCAGCAGCTTAGCGGGCGGGAGGATCAATGAGCAGTTCTTC; CDR3 protein: CASSLAGGRINEQFF; clone size: few; J gene: TRBJ2-1; V gene: TRBV7-2; CDR3 length: 15; D gene: TRBD2
CDR3 DNA: TGCAGCGTTGTGACAGGACTAGCGGGAGGTTTCTACGAGCAGTACTTC; CDR3 protein: CSVVTGLAGGFYEQYF; clone size: few; J gene: TRBJ2-7; V gene: TRBV29-1; CDR3 length: 16; D gene: TRBD2
CDR3 DNA: TGCAGTGCTAGCGGTAGCGGGGGCTCCTACAATGAGCAGTTCTTC; CDR3 protein: CSASGSGGSYNEQFF; clone size: many; J gene: TRBJ2-1; V gene: TRBV20-1; CDR3 length: 15; D gene: TRBD2
CDR3 DNA: TGTGCCAGCAGCAATTCGAGGGGAGCCACTGAAGCTTTCTTT; CDR3 protein: CASSNSRGATEAFF; clone size: .; J gene: TRBJ1-1; V gene: TRBV7-8; CDR3 length: 14; D gene: .
CDR3 DNA: TGTGCCAGCAGCCCAAGGGGGGGGGTGCATGAGCAGTTCTTC; CDR3 protein: CASSPRGGVHEQFF; clone size: many; J gene: TRBJ2-1; V gene: TRBV11-2; CDR3 length: 14; D gene: .
CDR3 DNA: TGTGCCAGTAGTATAGATGGGACAGGAAGTTCACCCCTCCACTTT; CDR3 protein: CASSIDGTGSSPLHF; clone size: many; J gene: TRBJ1-6; V gene: TRBV19; CDR3 length: 15; D gene: TRBD1
CDR3 DNA: TGTGCCAGCAGTAGCTACACCGGACAGGGCACTGAAGCTTTCTTT; CDR3 protein: CASSSYTGQGTEAFF; clone size: many; J gene: TRBJ1-1; V gene: TRBV27; CDR3 length: 15; D gene: TRBD1
CDR3 DNA: TGTGCCAGCAGTGCCCTCGCTGGGACTAGCGGGAGATTCGATGAGCAGTTCTTC; CDR3 protein: CASSALAGTSGRFDEQFF; clone size: few; J gene: TRBJ2-1; V gene: TRBV6-1; CDR3 length: 18; D gene: TRBD2
CDR3 DNA: TGTGCCAGCAGCTTATTGGGTCGGTCAGGGGAGGAGACCCAGTACTTC; CDR3 protein: CASSLLGRSGEETQYF; clone size: many; J gene: TRBJ2-5; V gene: TRBV7-6; CDR3 length: 16; D gene: .
CDR3 DNA: TGTGCCAGCAGCTTAGGAACTAGCGGGGCCCGTACGCAGTATTTT; CDR3 protein: CASSLGTSGARTQYF; clone size: few; J gene: TRBJ2-3; V gene: TRBV7-9; CDR3 length: 15; D gene: TRBD2
CDR3 DNA: TGTGCCAGCAGCTCTGGTCCTGGGGGGGCCAACGTCCTGACTTTC; CDR3 protein: CASSSGPGGANVLTF; clone size: many; J gene: TRBJ2-6; V gene: TRBV2; CDR3 length: 15; D gene: .
CDR3 DNA: TGCGCCAGCAGCCATTCTCCGGGACAGGGTGACTATGGCTACACCTTC; CDR3 protein: CASSHSPGQGDYGYTF; clone size: many; J gene: TRBJ1-2; V gene: TRBV5-1; CDR3 length: 16; D gene: TRBD1
CDR3 DNA: TGTGCCAGCTCATCGGCAAAGACAGGGGGGACTGAAGCTTTCTTT; CDR3 protein: CASSSAKTGGTEAFF; clone size: many; J gene: TRBJ1-1; V gene: TRBV18; CDR3 length: 15; D gene: TRBD1
CDR3 DNA: TGCAGTGCTAGTACGTCTAGCGGGAGGTCCCAAGAGACCCAGTACTTC; CDR3 protein: CSASTSSGRSQETQYF; clone size: many; J gene: TRBJ2-5; V gene: TRBV20-1; CDR3 length: 16; D gene: TRBD2
CDR3 DNA: TGCGCCAGCAGCTTGGACACGGGTGGAAGGTACGAGCAGTACTTC; CDR3 protein: CASSLDTGGRYEQYF; clone size: many; J gene: TRBJ2-7; V gene: TRBV5-1; CDR3 length: 15; D gene: .
CDR3 DNA: TGTGCCAGCAGCTTAGGGCTAGACGCAAACTACGAGCAGTACTTC; CDR3 protein: CASSLGLDANYEQYF; clone size: .; J gene: TRBJ2-7; V gene: TRBV7-3; CDR3 length: 15; D gene: .
CDR3 DNA: TGTGCCAGCAGCCGGACTAGCGGGGGGCCAAGAATAGCAGAGACCCAGTACTTC; CDR3 protein: CASSRTSGGPRIAETQYF; clone size: few; J gene: TRBJ2-5; V gene: TRBV6-2/TRBV6-3; CDR3 length: 18; D gene: TRBD2
CDR3 DNA: TGCGCCAGCAGCTCGGGACTAGGCTACGAGCAGTACTTC; CDR3 protein: CASSSGLGYEQYF; clone size: many; J gene: TRBJ2-7; V gene: TRBV5-1; CDR3 length: 13; D gene: TRBD2
CDR3 DNA: TGTGCCAGCACCCGCGGGCCTTTGGTGGACTATGGCTACACCTTC; CDR3 protein: CASTRGPLVDYGYTF; clone size: many; J gene: TRBJ1-2; V gene: TRBV11-2; CDR3 length: 15; D gene: .
CDR3 DNA: TGTGCCAGCAGTCCCATCCGACAGGGAGCTGAGCAGTTCTTC; CDR3 protein: CASSPIRQGAEQFF; clone size: many; J gene: TRBJ2-1; V gene: TRBV28; CDR3 length: 14; D gene: TRBD1